Following are 8 T cell receptor beta chains from one sample sequenced in a study of human T cells and chemical hapten exposure. TCRdb reprocessed the RACE reads with MiXCR, giving one entry per CDR3 protein. Among around 130,000 distinct CDR3 sequences listed, around 8.3% were seen once. Time point specified: healthy volunteer bleed at 2 weeks. Unfractionated whole blood yielded the extracted total RNA. Material: whole blood. These TCRs come from a male donor in good health. Some clones in this sample may be carry-over from other donors' samples.

This clonotype has a handful of counts. V usage is TRBV2 and J usage is TRBJ1-1; D is unresolved. Germline CDR1 and CDR2: SNHLY and FYNNEI. The V gene lost 7 bases and the J gene lost 0 bases, with 0 bases spanning the gap. The CDR3 sequence is 10 residues long. The CDR3 sequence: CASMNTEAFF. The CDR3 DNA reads as TGTGCCAGCATGAACACTGAAGCTTTCTTT.

The gene calls are TRBV19 and TRBJ1-2; 7 nucleotides align to TRBD1. Germline V lookup: CDR1 LNHDA, CDR2 SQIVND (reference sequence). The V and J ends lost 4 bases and 6 bases, in that order; junction bases with no gene match: 2. The CDR3 consists of 12 residues. CDR3 bases: TGTGCCAGTAGTAAACAGGGGAATGGCTACACCTTC. Protein product: CASSKQGNGYTF.

This clonotype appeared a few times. The V gene is TRBV7-9, the J gene TRBJ2-7; TRBD1 matches 7 bases. Germline assignment: CDR1 SEHNR and CDR2 FQNEAQ (reference sequence). V lost 2 bases, J lost 2 bases, and 9 bases stayed unmatched. The CDR3 runs to 16 residues. The DNA of the CDR3 is TGTGCCAGCAGCTTACCTCTCGGGCAGGGGGCCTACGAGCAGTACTTC. Translated: CASSLPLGQGAYEQYF.

In DNA, the CDR3 is TGTGCCAGCAGCTCAGACCTCTCCGGGACAGGGAGCTACGAGCAGTACTTC. It translates to CASSSDLSGTGSYEQYF. This chain joins TRBV11-2 and TRBJ2-7; 9 bases align to TRBD1. The length of the CDR3 is 17 residues. Germline V gene data show CDR1 as SGHAT and CDR2 as FQNNGV. The ends lost 4 bases at V and 3 bases at J; junction bases unmatched: 13.

This clonotype was seen only a few times. The chain recombines TRBV12-3 or TRBV12-4 with TRBJ2-7, with 9 bases lining up with TRBD1. CDR3 length: 15 residues. V was clipped by 5 bases and J by 5 bases; unmatched bases: 10. CDR3 sequence reads: CASSAGTGILHEQYF. The CDR3, as DNA: TGTGCCAGCAGTGCCGGGACAGGGATTCTCCACGAGCAGTACTTC.

V usage is TRBV11-3 and J usage is TRBJ2-2; no clear D. V was shortened by 6 bases and J by 6 bases, with 14 bases between the two germline ends. This CDR3 is built from 14 residues. Germline V gives CDR1 SGHNT, CDR2 YENEEA. Written as DNA, the CDR3 is TGTGCCAGCAGGTCAACCCCAGCACCCGGGGAGCTGTTTTTT. Translating it yields CASRSTPAPGELFF.

This clonotype was seen only a few times. CDR3 in amino acids: CASREGGQGWGEKLFF. The CDR3 DNA reads as TGCGCCAGCAGAGAAGGCGGACAGGGATGGGGTGAAAAACTGTTTTTT. The chain has TRBV10-2 and TRBJ1-4, with TRBD1 matching over 8 bases. Germline V gene lookup returns CDR1 WSHSY and CDR2 SAAADI. V lost 6 bases, J lost 7 bases, and 13 bases stayed unmatched. The length of the CDR3 is 16 residues.

This clonotype has ten or more counts. The gene calls are TRBV19 and TRBJ2-6; no definite D call. Germline V gives CDR1 LNHDA, CDR2 SQIVND (reference sequence). The CDR3 consists of 16 residues. Trimming removed 1 base from V and 0 bases from J, with 7 bases in between. The CDR3 DNA sequence: TGTGCCAGTAGTATAGTAGTCAGCTCTGGGGCCAACGTCCTGACTTTC. It translates to CASSIVVSSGANVLTF. The full variable domain, with the rest looked up from reference TRBV19 and TRBJ2-6, is DGGITQSPKYLFRKEGQNVTLSCEQNLNHDAMYWYRQDPGQGLRLIYYSQIVNDFQKGDIAEGYSVSREKKESFPLTVTSAQKNPTAFYLCASSIVVSSGANVLTFGAGSRLTVL.